This T cell receptor (beta chain) is from a study of blood T cells in healthy people across ages. Using a J-beta primer mix together with a sample-barcoded 5' primer, a second PCR was run for roughly 7 to 12 cycles. MiXCR, run by TCRdb on the 5' RACE reads, gives a single entry per CDR3 protein. The table records about 1,400,000 distinct CDR3 sequences, approximately 59% of them present only once. Roughly 9 milliliters of peripheral blood were drawn from each donor. Germline loops: CDR1 SGHAT, CDR2 FQNNGV. V was cut by 1 base and J by 1 base, with 13 bases left in between. This CDR3 has 16 amino acids.

The genes are TRBV11-2 and TRBJ1-2; D not certain. The sample comprised blood. The clonotype originates from a man aged 18 to 35 in good health. The CDR3 DNA follows: TGTGCCAGCAGCTTAGCCCGGGGTCCTCGTAACTATGGCTACACCTTC. Protein: CASSLARGPRNYGYTF. The full variable domain, its missing parts supplied by reference TRBV11-2 and TRBJ1-2, is EAGVAQSPRYKIIEKRQSVAFWCNPISGHATLYWYQQILGQGPKLLIQFQNNGVVDDSQLPKDRFSAERLKGVDSTLKIQPAKLEDSAVYLCASSLARGPRNYGYTFGSGTRLTVV.